The present TCR beta chain was sequenced within a study of T cells after yellow fever vaccination (dated by TCRdb to the late 2010s). About the full investigation: The SMART-Seq v4 Ultra Low Input RNA kit was used to prepare libraries from fractions with low cell numbers. Bulk TCR alpha and beta repertoires were sequenced longitudinally to track T-cell clones before and after primary and booster YFV17D yellow fever vaccination. Blood samples were taken at several timepoints before and after primary and secondary immunization, and bulk PBMC replicates and cell subsets were isolated. Two healthy male donors, one aged 18 to 30 and one aged 30 to 40 years, made up the cohort.

The run used an Illumina NovaSeq 6000. TCR cDNA was synthesized by 5'RACE template switching, through which a universal primer site and unique molecular identifiers were introduced. Priming for cDNA synthesis came from both the TCR alpha and TCR beta constant segments. Two PCR steps were used to amplify libraries, with sample barcodes and sequencing adapters being added in the second step. Sequencing of libraries was done on Illumina HiSeq 2500 (2x100 bp) or NovaSeq (2x150 bp). Per the original workflow: Demultiplexing of reads and collapsing into UMI consensus sequences were performed with MIGEC, and V(D)J alignment was carried out with MiXCR. Vaccine-responding clonotypes were defined with edgeR using replicate PBMC samples, requiring FDR below 0.01 and a log2 fold change above 5 up to day 15. Bulk clonotypes were assigned CD4 or CD8 identity according to which sequenced CD4 or CD8 repertoire held them at higher abundance. TCRdb took the public reads, trimmed them with fastp at Q25, ran MiXCR for clone calling and kept in-frame beta chains. Records with the same CDR3 protein are collapsed into one entry carrying the most frequent genes and DNA. Here the V and J calls rest on TCRdb's processing, not on the authors' analysis. The sample table shows under 500,000 distinct CDR3 sequences, and under 20% are seen once. The ten largest clones represent 15% to 20% of the sample.

What the work shows at the level of the full study, not this receptor alone: Compared with the primary T-cell response, the secondary T-cell response was faster but weaker, reaching its peak on day 5 rather than on day 15. Because the study included only a couple of donors, the extent to which the findings can be generalized is limited. A small share of clonotypes occurred in both CD4 and CD8 compartments, likely arising from convergent recombination. Most clones expanded after primary vaccination (96% of CD4 and 70% to 90% of CD8) were re-detected after the booster, suggesting that broad memory maintenance occurred. Computational filtering was needed because FACS-sorted repertoires could contain abundant contaminating clonotypes from the bulk population.

The germline ends are 14 bases apart after V is trimmed by 4 bases and J by 5 bases. Counted from cysteine to phenylalanine, this CDR3 has 13 amino acids. The read is trimmed to its CDR3 DNA, 39 bases read in frame from base 1. CDR1 GTSNPN and CDR2 SVGIG are derived from the germline V gene (reference sequence). The treatment or condition label here, explained by the study, means: live attenuated yellow fever vaccine strain. Two biological replicates of bulk PBMCs were collected at each blood-draw timepoint. A standard Ficoll-Paque protocol was used to isolate PBMCs from peripheral blood. TriZol was used to extract RNA from bulk PBMCs, CD4 and CD8 fractions, and dextramer-positive and dextramer-negative fractions. As regards this clonotype: Its binding antigen is unknown. No base qualities exist here, and no much larger clone lies one base off it.

This material consisted of PBMCs, taken before the yellow fever booster vaccination. The sequence was obtained from a man in his late teens or twenties who received the YFV17D yellow fever vaccine. The chain is made from TRBV30 and TRBJ2-5, with TRBD1 perhaps the D gene, on 5 matching bases. In nucleotide form, the sequence is TGTGCCTGGATTTCGGTGGGGCCGGAGACCCAGTACTTC. Translated, it reads CAWISVGPETQYF.